This passage covers 9 T cell receptor beta chains from one sample sequenced in a study of OX40 agonist ivuxolimab in advanced cancers. Sequencing was performed with immunoSEQ multiplex PCR; in TCRdb, only in-frame clones are kept and a portion is missing. Of about 150,000 clones detected, 94% appear once; the ten largest clones hold around 0.33%. The specimen was CD4+ or CD8+ T cells sorted from blood, collected in a trial of the OX40 agonist ivuxolimab. These receptors all come from an adult with an advanced solid tumor such as melanoma, head and neck, liver or kidney cancer.

This clone was seen only once. This chain connects TRBV27 to TRBJ1-5, with 10 bases aligning to TRBD1. CDR3 length equals 15 residues. Germline lookup yields CDR1 MNHEY and CDR2 SMNVEV (reference sequence). With 4 bases clipped from V and 2 bases from J, the junction kept 2 bases outside the gene matches. The CDR3 spells CASSSGQGRNQPQHF. CDR3 sequence (DNA): TGTGCCAGCAGTTCGGGACAGGGGCGCAATCAGCCCCAGCATTTT.

V and J are TRBV7-2 and TRBJ2-7; 7 bases match TRBD1. CDR1 is SGHTA and CDR2 is FQGNSA in the germline V gene. V lost 0 bases and J lost 3; bases outside the gene matches: 5. The CDR3 consists of 15 residues. CDR3 loop: CASSLARDRHYEQYF. CDR3 DNA sequence: TGTGCCAGCAGCTTAGCCCGGGACAGACACTACGAGCAGTACTTC.

The rearrangement links TRBV28 to TRBJ2-7, with TRBD2 matching over 9 bases. There are 14 residues in the CDR3. Germline V gene sequence: CDR1 MDHEN, CDR2 SYDVKM. V lost 6 bases, J lost 0 bases, and 3 bases stayed unmatched. In nucleotides, the CDR3 is TGTGCCAGCAGGGCGGGAGGGAGCTCCTACGAGCAGTACTTC. It encodes CASRAGGSSYEQYF. Drawing the rest from reference TRBV28 and TRBJ2-7, the complete variable domain is DVKVTQSSRYLVKRTGEKVFLECVQDMDHENMFWYRQDPGLGLRLIYFSYDVKMKEKGDIPEGYSVSREKKERFSLILESASTNQTSMYLCASRAGGSSYEQYFGPGTRLTVT.

As DNA, the CDR3 is TGCGCCAGCAGCGTGCTGGGGGGACAGATCTACGAGCAGTACTTC. Translating gives CASSVLGGQIYEQYF. The chain carries TRBV5-1 and TRBJ2-7; TRBD1 might be the D (7 bases). The germline V and J ends were trimmed by 4 bases and 3 bases, with 17 bases remaining between them. Per the germline V gene, CDR1 is SGHRS and CDR2 is YFSETQ. The CDR3 is 15 amino acids. Based on the CDR3 plus reference TRBV5-1 and TRBJ2-7, the full variable domain is KAGVTQTPRYLIKTRGQQVTLSCSPISGHRSVSWYQQTPGQGLQFLFEYFSETQRNKGNFPGRFSGRQFSNSRSEMNVSTLELGDSALYLCASSVLGGQIYEQYFGPGTRLTVT.

The V gene is TRBV5-4, the J gene TRBJ2-1, with D hard to call. V was cut by 0 bases and J by 8 bases, with 18 bases left in between. Germline V gene data show CDR1 as SGHNT and CDR2 as YYREEE (reference sequence). The CDR3 has 16 residues. CDR3 region: CASSLGSTLGVDEQFF. For the CDR3, the DNA is TGTGCCAGCAGCTTGGGCTCCACCCTCGGAGTGGATGAGCAGTTCTTC.

This chain uses TRBV2 with TRBJ2-7; D remains ambiguous. The germline V gene encodes CDR1 SNHLY and CDR2 FYNNEI. V lost 2 bases and J lost 2, with 1 base in between. This CDR3 contains 11 residues. The CDR3: CASSETYEQYF. Here the CDR3 DNA reads TGTGCCAGCAGTGAAACCTACGAGCAGTACTTC. The full variable domain, completed using reference TRBV2 and TRBJ2-7, is EPEVTQTPSHQVTQMGQEVILRCVPISNHLYFYWYRQILGQKVEFLVSFYNNEISEKSEIFDDQFSVERPDGSNFTLKIRSTKLEDSAMYFCASSETYEQYFGPGTRLTVT.

This sequence joins TRBV5-8 and TRBJ1-2; 7 bases align to TRBD1. The V gene end was trimmed by 6 bases and the J gene end by 3 bases; junction bases not matched to a gene: 8. From germline, CDR1 is SGHTS and CDR2 YDEGEE. CDR3 length: 14 amino acids. The CDR3 region has the DNA TGTGCCAGCACCCGAAAGACAGGGTACTATGGCTACACCTTC. Residues: CASTRKTGYYGYTF.

This chain joins TRBV19 and TRBJ1-2; possibly TRBD1 for D (6 bases). Germline CDR1 is LNHDA and CDR2 is SQIVND (reference sequence). The CDR3 is made up of 16 amino acids. Trimming removed 4 bases from V and 4 bases from J, with 19 bases in between. The CDR3 loop is CASSTIQGRQIYGYTF. CDR3 sequence (DNA): TGTGCCAGTAGTACGATACAGGGAAGGCAAATCTATGGCTACACCTTC.

This chain links TRBV18 with TRBJ2-7; D gene ambiguous. The V and J ends lost 3 bases and 1 base respectively, with 10 bases between them. This CDR3 is 14 amino acids long. The germline CDR1 and CDR2 sequences are KGHSH and LQKENI. The CDR3 sequence: CASSPPALSYEQYF. The CDR3 nucleotides are TGTGCCAGCTCACCCCCGGCCTTATCCTACGAGCAGTACTTC.